These 31 T cell receptor beta chains were sequenced from one sample in a study of early T cells in non-severe SARS-CoV-2 infection. TCRdb re-derived calls from the 5' RACE reads in MiXCR, one entry per CDR3 protein. Of 25,000 to 30,000 distinct CDR3 sequences listed, about 5% are singletons. Sequencing used whole blood. The receptors here all came from an adult who was a healthcare worker with PCR-confirmed SARS-CoV-2 infection or an uninfected control (not recorded which).

This clonotype showed up many times. The chain combines TRBV21-1 with TRBJ2-1; the tabulated D call, TRBD1, remains unverified against the DNA. TRBV21-1 is a documented pseudogene. The CDR3 contains 14 residues. The chain's CDR3 is CATTSGGQRYEQFF. DNA of the CDR3: TGTGCCACAACTTCGGGGGGGCAAAGATATGAGCAGTTCTTC.

This sequence joins TRBV10-3 and TRBJ1-6; no clear D gene. Trimming stripped 4 bases from V and 5 bases from J, with 3 bases between. The CDR3 has 12 amino acids. CDR1 is ENHRY and CDR2 is SYGVKD in the germline V gene. The CDR3 DNA reads TGTGCCATCAGTGGTGATAATTCACCCCTCCACTTT. Its translation is CAISGDNSPLHF.

This clonotype was detected only a few times. The chain employs TRBV10-2 and TRBJ2-7, with 8 bases lining up with TRBD1. Germline CDR1 and CDR2: WSHSY and SAAADI. This CDR3 is built from 14 residues. The trim removed 3 bases at V and 2 bases at J, leaving 3 bases unmatched. The CDR3 loop reads CASSDGTGPYEQYF. CDR3 sequence (DNA): TGCGCCAGCAGTGACGGGACAGGCCCCTACGAGCAGTACTTC.

This clonotype showed up many times. This chain uses TRBV29-1 with TRBJ1-2; 7 bases fit TRBD1. From germline, CDR1 is SQVTM and CDR2 ANQGSEA. The CDR3 loop spans 14 amino acids. V shed 4 bases, J shed 7 bases, and the junction held 12 bases outside the gene matches. The CDR3, as DNA: TGCAGCGTTGCGAAGGGACAGACTGGCCTTGGCTACACCTTC. It yields the protein CSVAKGQTGLGYTF.

This clonotype was observed many times. V gene TRBV7-9 combines with J gene TRBJ2-1; tentatively, D is TRBD1 (5 bases). The germline CDR1 and CDR2 sequences are SEHNR and FQNEAQ (reference sequence). Trimming removed 3 bases from V and 8 bases from J, with 8 bases in between. The CDR3 runs to 12 residues. CDR3 DNA: TGTGCCAGCAGCTTGGCAGGGTATGAGCAGTTCTTC. Translating it yields CASSLAGYEQFF.

This clonotype was seen repeatedly, ten times or more. J is TRBJ2-2 and V is TRBV7-9; D remains ambiguous. The CDR3 contains 19 residues. The V end was cut by 5 bases, the J end by 2 bases, with 24 bases between. Per germline, CDR1 SEHNR and CDR2 FQNEAQ (reference sequence). As DNA, the CDR3 is TGTGCCAGCAGCCCCACCCGGAGAGATTCGCGATCCAACACCGGGGAGCTGTTTTTT. It codes for CASSPTRRDSRSNTGELFF.

This clonotype appeared many times. V usage is TRBV20-1 and J usage is TRBJ2-3; 7 nucleotides agree with TRBD1. The V segment lost 1 base and the J segment 6 bases; nucleotides outside the gene matches: 7. The germline gives CDR1 DFQATT, CDR2 SNEGSKA (reference sequence). The CDR3 extends over 14 amino acids. The CDR3 region is CSARVETGFDTQYF. In DNA form, the CDR3 reads TGCAGTGCTAGAGTGGAGACAGGGTTTGATACGCAGTATTTT.

This clonotype was seen repeatedly, ten times or more. This rearrangement joins TRBV11-2 to TRBJ2-1; D unclear. V dropped 4 bases and J dropped 5 bases, with 15 bases sitting between them. The CDR3 runs 15 residues. The germline CDR1 and CDR2 sequences are SGHAT and FQNNGV. CDR3 sequence: CASSSLATSHNEQFF. For the CDR3, the DNA is TGTGCCAGCAGCTCGCTTGCCACGAGCCACAATGAGCAGTTCTTC.

This clonotype was observed many times. The rearrangement links TRBV28 to TRBJ2-5, with 9 bases identical to TRBD1. The CDR3 loop spans 14 amino acids. V shed 6 bases and J 1 base; nucleotides not matched to a gene: 3. Germline V gene data show CDR1 as MDHEN and CDR2 as SYDVKM. The CDR3 DNA is TGTGCCAGCAGGCTACAGGGGGCCCAAGAGACCCAGTACTTC. The encoded protein is CASRLQGAQETQYF.

This clonotype was seen ten or more times. The genes are TRBV29-1 and TRBJ2-3; the D call may be TRBD1 or TRBD2 (5 bases each). Germline assignment: CDR1 SQVTM and CDR2 ANQGSEA. This CDR3 is 13 amino acids long. Trimming left V 3 bases short and J 4 bases short, with 11 bases between. The CDR3: CSVDYRGADTQYF. The CDR3 bases are TGCAGCGTTGATTACAGAGGGGCAGATACGCAGTATTTT.

This clonotype was detected ten times or more. J is TRBJ2-5 and V is TRBV20-1, with D perhaps matching TRBD1 or TRBD2 (6 bases each). The CDR3 runs to 15 residues. Germline V gives CDR1 DFQATT, CDR2 SNEGSKA (reference sequence). V was trimmed by 3 bases and J by 3 bases, leaving 17 bases between them. The CDR3 is CSASLPRGTKETQYF. The CDR3 DNA follows: TGCAGTGCTAGCCTCCCTCGGGGGACAAAAGAGACCCAGTACTTC.

This clonotype was picked up a small number of times. The chain carries TRBV5-4 and TRBJ1-2; 7 bases agree with TRBD1. The length of the CDR3 is 13 residues. Germline CDR1 SGHNT, CDR2 YYREEE (reference sequence). Losses at the gene ends were 4 bases for V and 4 bases for J; bases not matched to a gene: 4. CDR3 amino acids: CASSQGQVYGYTF. The CDR3 DNA sequence: TGTGCCAGCAGCCAAGGACAGGTCTATGGCTACACCTTC.

This clonotype has ten or more counts. This chain uses TRBV6-5 with TRBJ2-1, with 7 bases aligning to TRBD2. Per germline, CDR1 MNHEY and CDR2 SVGAGI. V was pared by 2 bases and J by 7 bases, with 5 bases of the junction left unmatched. This CDR3 region has 14 residues. CDR3 residues: CASSYGDGGNEQFF. The CDR3 DNA reads TGTGCCAGCAGTTACGGAGACGGGGGGAATGAGCAGTTCTTC.

Many counts were recorded for this clonotype. The rearrangement links TRBV11-2 to TRBJ2-7, with TRBD1 matching 9 bases. The germline V gene has CDR1 SGHAT and CDR2 FQNNGV. This CDR3 contains 14 residues. Trimming cost V 3 bases and J 6 bases; bases outside gene matches: 6. The CDR3 region is CASSFFGQGSEQYF. The CDR3 DNA is TGTGCCAGCAGCTTTTTTGGACAGGGGAGCGAGCAGTACTTC.

This clonotype occurred a few times. The chain has TRBV29-1 and TRBJ2-1, with 14 positions matching TRBD2. V trimming: 6 bases; J trimming: 7 bases; junction bases outside the gene matches: 8. This CDR3 has 15 residues. CDR1 SQVTM and CDR2 ANQGSEA come from the germline V gene. The CDR3 sequence: CSVATSGRANNEQFF. DNA of the CDR3: TGCAGCGTCGCGACTAGCGGGAGGGCCAATAATGAGCAGTTCTTC.

This clonotype came up a few times. The rearrangement uses TRBV5-6 and TRBJ2-4; 14 nucleotides agree with TRBD2. This CDR3 has 16 amino acids. The trim removed 4 bases at V and 10 bases at J, leaving 10 bases unmatched. The V gene's germline CDR1 is SGHDT and CDR2 YYEEEE. DNA for the CDR3: TGTGCCAGCAGCCGCGGACTAGCGGGAGGCCTCTTTATTCAGTACTTC. This gives the protein CASSRGLAGGLFIQYF.

This clonotype showed up just a few times. The rearrangement links TRBV19 to TRBJ1-5; tentatively, D is TRBD1 (6 bases). CDR1 and CDR2 (germline): LNHDA, SQIVND (reference sequence). The CDR3 runs 15 residues. Trimming left V 2 bases short and J 5 bases short, with 13 bases between. CDR3 region: CASSIQGGWDQPQHF. The CDR3 nucleotides are TGTGCCAGTAGTATACAAGGGGGATGGGATCAGCCCCAGCATTTT.

This clonotype appeared many times. This sequence joins TRBV5-1 and TRBJ2-5; 8 bases match TRBD1. The V gene end was trimmed by 4 bases and the J gene end by 4 bases; junction bases not matched to a gene: 3. The CDR3 is 13 amino acids. Germline V lookup: CDR1 SGHRS, CDR2 YFSETQ. CDR3 residues: CASSTGGLETQYF. CDR3 nucleotide sequence: TGCGCCAGCAGCACAGGGGGATTAGAGACCCAGTACTTC.

This chain's CDR3 is CASSLEPDQPQHF. The CDR3 bases are TGCGCCAGCAGCTTGGAACCTGATCAGCCCCAGCATTTT. The chain links TRBV5-1 to TRBJ1-5; D call uncertain. This CDR3 region has 13 residues. Germline assignment: CDR1 SGHRS and CDR2 YFSETQ. V lost 0 bases, J lost 5 bases, and 6 bases lay in between. Filled out from reference TRBV5-1 and TRBJ1-5, the complete variable domain reads KAGVTQTPRYLIKTRGQQVTLSCSPISGHRSVSWYQQTPGQGLQFLFEYFSETQRNKGNFPGRFSGRQFSNSRSEMNVSTLELGDSALYLCASSLEPDQPQHFGDGTRLSIL.

This clonotype appeared a few times. The gene calls are TRBV20-1 and TRBJ2-2; D gene uncertain. The germline V gene encodes CDR1 DFQATT and CDR2 SNEGSKA (reference sequence). V was clipped by 0 bases and J by 5 bases, with 10 bases between them. This CDR3 region has 14 residues. Here the CDR3 reads CSARDWRRTGELFF. The DNA of the CDR3 is TGCAGTGCTAGAGATTGGAGACGGACCGGGGAGCTGTTTTTT.

This clonotype was observed at least ten times. The gene calls are TRBV12-5 and TRBJ2-5, with D tentatively TRBD2 (6 bases). Per germline, CDR1 LGHNT and CDR2 FRNRAP. The CDR3 sequence is 13 residues long. Trimming removed 6 bases at V and 4 bases at J, with 12 bases between. CDR3 in DNA: TGTGCTAGTGGGATTGCGGGGCGAGAGACCCAGTACTTC. This encodes CASGIAGRETQYF.

This clonotype was counted only a few times. The chain couples TRBV2 to TRBJ2-1; no reliable D call. Trimming left V 1 base short and J 12 bases short, with 10 bases between. Germline V CDR1 and CDR2: SNHLY, FYNNEI. The CDR3 covers 12 residues. The CDR3 loop reads CASSEGGVRQFF. The CDR3 DNA is TGTGCCAGCAGTGAAGGAGGTGTACGGCAGTTCTTC.

The chain recombines TRBV20-1 with TRBJ2-2; D is unresolved. The CDR3 consists of 12 residues. The germline V gene encodes CDR1 DFQATT and CDR2 SNEGSKA (reference sequence). V lost 6 bases, J lost 6 bases, and 11 bases lay in between. Here the CDR3 DNA reads TGCAGTGCCCTCAGTCGCGCCGGGGAGCTGTTTTTT. Translation gives CSALSRAGELFF.

This clonotype was counted many times. The chain uses TRBV12-3 or TRBV12-4 and TRBJ2-7, with D perhaps TRBD1 (5 bases). The germline V and J ends were trimmed by 3 bases and 1 base, with 10 bases remaining between them. The CDR3 loop spans 14 amino acids. The CDR3 DNA sequence: TGTGCCAGCAGTTTGAGTAGGGGATCCTACGAGCAGTACTTC. This gives the protein CASSLSRGSYEQYF.

By share of the sample, this clonotype is medium-sized. The chain carries TRBV2 and TRBJ1-2, with D perhaps TRBD1 (5 bases). The CDR3 has 12 residues. Germline V gene sequence: CDR1 SNHLY, CDR2 FYNNEI. V lost 7 bases, J lost 6 bases, and 12 bases lay in between. CDR3 in amino acids: CASMGGLDGYTF. DNA of the CDR3: TGTGCCAGCATGGGGGGGTTAGATGGCTACACCTTC.

This clonotype appeared a few times. The genes are TRBV5-1 and TRBJ1-3, with a tentative D call TRBD1 (5 bases). Germline V gene lookup returns CDR1 SGHRS and CDR2 YFSETQ. The CDR3 runs 15 residues. The V end was cut by 0 bases, the J end by 0 bases, with 7 bases between. CDR3 sequence: CASSLGGLSGNTIYF. CDR3 nucleotides: TGCGCCAGCAGCTTGGGGGGCCTCTCTGGAAACACCATATATTTT.

In DNA, the CDR3 is TGTGCCAGCAGTTTAACCCTCCCAGGCGGTTACAATGAGCAGTTCTTC. This translates into CASSLTLPGGYNEQFF. The chain carries TRBV28 and TRBJ2-1; D is unclear. V lost 2 bases and J 4 bases, leaving 15 bases between the germline ends. This CDR3 comprises 16 residues. CDR1 and CDR2 from the germline V gene are MDHEN and SYDVKM.

The chain couples TRBV15 to TRBJ1-4; 7 positions match TRBD1. The V and J ends lost 5 bases and 4 bases, in that order; junction bases with no gene match: 1. The CDR3 is made up of 13 amino acids. The germline CDR1 and CDR2 sequences are LNHNV and YYDKDF (reference sequence). The DNA for the CDR3 is TGTGCCACCAGCCAGGGGGGTAATGAAAAACTGTTTTTT. The encoded protein is CATSQGGNEKLFF.

This clonotype was picked up many times. This chain uses TRBV28 with TRBJ2-2; 7 bases map to TRBD1. The trim removed 1 base at V and 8 bases at J, leaving 7 bases unmatched. The CDR3 runs 15 residues. CDR1 and CDR2 from the germline V gene are MDHEN and SYDVKM. The CDR3 sequence is CASSLFRDSKGELFF. CDR3 nucleotides: TGTGCCAGCAGTTTATTTCGGGACAGTAAAGGGGAGCTGTTTTTT. The full variable domain, with the rest looked up from reference TRBV28 and TRBJ2-2, is DVKVTQSSRYLVKRTGEKVFLECVQDMDHENMFWYRQDPGLGLRLIYFSYDVKMKEKGDIPEGYSVSREKKERFSLILESASTNQTSMYLCASSLFRDSKGELFFGEGSRLTVL.

This clonotype came up many times. The chain joins TRBV7-2 to TRBJ2-7, with TRBD2 identical over 13 bases. The CDR3 consists of 15 residues. V was pared by 6 bases and J by 2 bases, with 4 bases of the junction left unmatched. Germline CDR1 reads SGHTA; CDR2 reads FQGNSA. The CDR3 coding sequence is TGTGCCAGCAGACCTACTAGCGGGAGGGCCTACGAGCAGTACTTC. It codes for CASRPTSGRAYEQYF.

In its sample, this clonotype was seen a few times. V is TRBV28 and J is TRBJ2-3, with D unresolved. V gave up 2 bases and J gave up 5 bases, with 11 bases separating them. Germline V gene data show CDR1 as MDHEN and CDR2 as SYDVKM. This CDR3 has 14 amino acids. CDR3 protein: CASSLPNALDTQYF. CDR3 bases: TGTGCCAGCAGTTTACCAAACGCCCTAGATACGCAGTATTTT.